Included here is one T cell receptor beta chain sequence, with context. Antigen: not known. Losses at the gene ends were 5 bases for V and 4 bases for J; bases not matched to a gene: 23. The CDR3 contains 20 residues. Germline values: CDR1 SEHNR, CDR2 FQNEAQ (reference sequence). Stated time point: newly diagnosed GD, antithyroid drugs for less than 3 months. Extracted PBMC RNA gave rise to the TCR library. This entry is derived from a study of regulatory T cells in long-lasting Graves disease. Study context: Antithyroid drugs had been taken by newly diagnosed Graves' patients for under 3 months. Findings and caveats of the study: Newly diagnosed disease favored TRBV20-1 and TRBJ2-1 over persistent disease. A limited number of samples was an acknowledged limitation.

Combining iRepertoire HTBI primers with Arm-PCR of CDR3 regions, the authors built TCR beta libraries. Via MiXCR, TCRdb re-called the multiplex PCR reads, giving one row per CDR3 protein. The table lists some 330,000 distinct CDR3 sequences, roughly 10% of them singletons. This sample was also put to use in a study of T cells in Graves' hyperthyroidism and ophthalmopathy.

The clonotype was recovered from a woman aged 18-29 years with Graves disease. This chain uses TRBV7-9 with TRBJ2-1; 7 bases map to TRBD2. The sequencing used peripheral blood mononuclear cells (PBMCs), collected at new diagnosis, from a patient treated with antithyroid drugs. The CDR3 nucleotides are TGTGCCAGCAGCAAAGAGCATGGGGTTCGCACCGGGGAGGGGTACAATGAGCAGTTCTTC. Residues: CASSKEHGVRTGEGYNEQFF.